These T cell receptor beta chains were read from a single sample in a study of T cells in Graves' hyperthyroidism and ophthalmopathy. MiXCR was run by TCRdb on the multiplex PCR reads, yielding one entry per CDR3 protein. This repertoire shows hundreds of thousands of distinct CDR3 sequences, approximately 16% found once; its top ten account for about 17%. Sequenced material: blood. The receptors originated from a woman younger than 35 with Graves' hyperthyroidism. Each CDR3 is given with its conserved first and last residue. A D gene is named only where the DNA matches it firmly. Not every row has a clone size; where given, it reads once, few, many or a size class.

j_call,v_call,d_call,clone_size,cdr3_aa,cdr3_nt
TRBJ2-3,TRBV6-1,TRBD2,few,CASSALAGGLGDTQYF,TGTGCCAGCAGTGCCCTAGCGGGGGGCCTCGGGGATACGCAGTATTTT
TRBJ1-6,TRBV6-4,TRBD1,-,CASSFEGANNSPLHF,TGTGCCAGCAGTTTCGAGGGGGCAAATAATTCACCCCTCCACTTT
TRBJ1-2,TRBV5-1,-,many,CASSVGLGNGYTF,TGCGCCAGCAGCGTGGGGTTGGGGAATGGCTACACCTTC
TRBJ1-1,TRBV29-1,TRBD1,many,CSVDRQGLSEAFF,TGCAGCGTGGACCGACAGGGTTTGTCTGAAGCTTTCTTT
TRBJ2-5,TRBV27,-,few,CASSPYWQETQYF,TGTGCCAGCAGCCCATATTGGCAAGAGACCCAGTACTTC
TRBJ2-7,TRBV10-3,TRBD2,-,CAISGLLAGTYEQYF,TGTGCCATCAGTGGGTTACTAGCGGGTACCTACGAGCAGTACTTC
TRBJ2-3,TRBV10-3,-,many,CAINYDFTDTQYF,TGTGCCATCAATTACGACTTCACAGATACGCAGTATTTT
TRBJ2-5,TRBV24-1,-,-,CATSDTSLHQETQYF,TGTGCCACCAGTGATACTTCCCTCCATCAAGAGACCCAGTACTTC
TRBJ2-3,TRBV20-1,-,-,CSAREEPGRDTQYF,TGCAGTGCTAGAGAGGAGCCAGGTAGAGATACGCAGTATTTT
TRBJ2-6,TRBV6-5,-,many,CASSYSGVTGANVLTF,TGTGCCAGCAGTTACTCGGGCGTGACTGGGGCCAACGTCCTGACTTTC
TRBJ2-2,TRBV4-2,TRBD2,few,CASSQDGGGETGELFF,TGTGCCAGCAGCCAAGACGGCGGGGGGGAAACCGGGGAGCTGTTTTTT
TRBJ1-2,TRBV10-3,TRBD1,few,CAISDSALRDRGNGYTF,TGTGCCATCAGTGACTCCGCCCTTCGGGACAGGGGAAATGGCTACACCTTC
TRBJ1-2,TRBV28,TRBD1,few,CASSTQGYAGYTF,TGTGCCAGCAGTACACAGGGGTATGCTGGCTACACCTTC
TRBJ1-1,TRBV2,-,many,CASSEGSRDSFF,TGTGCCAGCAGTGAAGGTTCGAGGGACTCTTTCTTT
TRBJ1-5,TRBV12-5,-,many,CASGLAGGDQPQHF,TGTGCTAGTGGTTTGGCCGGGGGTGATCAGCCCCAGCATTTT
TRBJ2-7,TRBV20-1,TRBD2,many,CSARDSGRRDEQYF,TGCAGTGCTAGAGATAGCGGGAGAAGAGACGAGCAGTACTTC
TRBJ2-3,TRBV25-1,TRBD2,-,CASSLSGTYTDTQCF,TGTGCCAGCAGTTTAAGCGGGACTTACACAGATACGCAGTGTTTT
TRBJ2-2,TRBV5-1,-,many,CASTRSTGELFF,TGCGCCAGCACACGGTCTACCGGGGAGCTGTTTTTT
TRBJ1-3,TRBV7-8,TRBD1,many,CASSSTGGSGNTIYF,TGTGCCAGCAGCTCTACAGGGGGCTCTGGAAACACCATATATTTT
TRBJ2-3,TRBV20-1,-,many,CSASSTRVTDTQYF,TGCAGTGCTAGCTCGACTAGGGTCACAGATACGCAGTATTTT